The next 13 T cell receptor beta chains were all read from a single sample in a study of T cell repertoires in cytomegalovirus infection. TCRdb redid the calling of the reads with MiXCR, one entry per CDR3 protein. Of approximately 390,000 distinct CDR3 sequences listed, 34% were seen once; the top ten hold about 14%. Their antigens remain unidentified. Material: cultured PBMCs, obtained from culture after CMV antigen stimulation. The receptor source for this set is a human donor in good health (CMV status not recorded). Some clones in this sample may be carry-over from other donors' samples.

The V call is TRBV18, the J call TRBJ1-1; D is perhaps TRBD1 (5 bases). The V gene lost 3 bases and the J gene lost 0 bases, with 14 bases spanning the gap. The CDR3 is 16 amino acids. Per germline, CDR1 KGHSH and CDR2 LQKENI. The CDR3 coding sequence is TGTGCCAGCTCACCGCCCGGTGGGACCCTGAACACTGAAGCTTTCTTT. This codes for CASSPPGGTLNTEAFF.

On this clonotype itself: At one end the junction does not follow the germline gene, possibly because of a read error. The CDR3 reads CASCDRGVRETQYF. The DNA for the CDR3 is TGTGCCAGCTGTGACAGGGGTGTGAGAGAGACCCAGTACTTC. J is TRBJ2-5 and V is TRBV2, with 8 bases matching TRBD1. Looked up from germline, CDR1 is SNHLY and CDR2 is FYNNEI. The CDR3 consists of 14 residues.

This clonotype was seen a few times. This sequence joins TRBV7-2 and TRBJ2-5, with no clear D. The V gene lost 4 bases and the J gene lost 3 bases, with 9 bases spanning the gap. This CDR3 is built from 13 residues. Germline CDR1 reads SGHTA; CDR2 reads FQGNSA. CDR3 residues: CASSWAAEETQYF. In DNA form, the CDR3 reads TGTGCCAGCAGCTGGGCGGCGGAAGAGACCCAGTACTTC. Full variable domain (outside the CDR3, taken from reference TRBV7-2 and TRBJ2-5): GAGVSQSPSNKVTEKGKDVELRCDPISGHTALYWYRQSLGQGLEFLIYFQGNSAPDKSGLPSDRFSAERTGGSVSTLTIQRTQQEDSAVYLCASSWAAEETQYFGPGTRLLVL.

This clonotype turned up a few times. The CDR3 spells CATSDPQGVNTGELFF. In nucleotides, the CDR3 is TGTGCCACCAGTGACCCACAGGGGGTGAACACCGGGGAGCTGTTTTTT. This sequence joins TRBV24-1 and TRBJ2-2; the match to TRBD1 covers 8 bases. This CDR3 spans 16 amino acids. Germline CDR1 reads KGHDR; CDR2 reads SFDVKD. V trimming: 4 bases; J trimming: 1 base; junction bases outside the gene matches: 4.

The chain combines TRBV12-3 or TRBV12-4 with TRBJ2-7, with D unresolved. Trimming took off 3 bases at V and 1 base at J, with 4 bases between the two ends. The CDR3 loop spans 12 amino acids. The CDR3, as DNA: TGTGCCAGCAGTTTTAAGTCCTACGAGCAGTACTTC. It codes for CASSFKSYEQYF.

The CDR3 loop reads CASGTTTDNEQFF. CDR3 nucleotides: TGTGCCAGCGGGACTACAACTGACAATGAGCAGTTCTTC. The J gene is TRBJ2-1, the V gene TRBV7-9; the match to TRBD2 covers 7 bases. CDR1 is SEHNR, CDR2 FQNEAQ, per germline (reference sequence). This CDR3 has 13 amino acids. J was trimmed by 5 bases and V by 8 bases; bases with no gene match: 6.

J is TRBJ2-2 and V is TRBV6-2 or TRBV6-3; 8 nucleotides agree with TRBD1. Germline CDR1 and CDR2: MNHEY and SVGEGT. The J segment lost 9 bases and the V segment lost 2 bases, leaving 5 bases of the junction unmatched. The CDR3 totals 14 residues. DNA of the CDR3: TGTGCCAGCAGTTACGAGACAGGGGCCAGGGAGCTGTTTTTT. This encodes CASSYETGARELFF.

This clonotype was recorded at least ten times. The V gene is TRBV7-2, the J gene TRBJ2-7; D may be TRBD1 (6 bases). Germline values: CDR1 SGHTA, CDR2 FQGNSA. Trimming removed 1 base at V and 1 base at J, with 11 bases between. The CDR3 spans 15 residues. CDR3 DNA: TGTGCCAGCAGCTTAGTTGCAGGGGCATCCTACGAGCAGTACTTC. This encodes CASSLVAGASYEQYF.

The gene calls are TRBV28 and TRBJ2-1; 12 bases are shared with TRBD1. J gave up 6 bases and V 1 base, and 4 bases lay outside the gene matches. CDR1 is MDHEN and CDR2 is SYDVKM in the germline V gene. CDR3 length: 16 residues. CDR3 in amino acids: CASSLSGTGGFNEQFF. The CDR3 nucleotides are TGTGCCAGCAGTTTATCCGGGACAGGGGGCTTCAATGAGCAGTTCTTC.

This clonotype was observed a few times. This chain connects TRBV4-1 to TRBJ2-1; 7 bases match TRBD2. The CDR3 totals 17 residues. From germline, CDR1 is MGHRA and CDR2 YSYEKL. V lost 1 base to trimming and J lost 0 bases; unmatched junction nucleotides: 6. The CDR3 loop is CASSQVELANSYNEQFF. In DNA form, the CDR3 reads TGCGCCAGCAGCCAAGTCGAACTAGCGAACTCCTACAATGAGCAGTTCTTC.

The rearrangement uses TRBV4-1 and TRBJ2-5; 11 nucleotides align to TRBD1. Germline assignment: CDR1 MGHRA and CDR2 YSYEKL. This CDR3 spans 16 amino acids. J was trimmed by 5 bases and V by 4 bases; bases with no gene match: 9. CDR3 region: CASSPRDRGGDETQYF. The CDR3 nucleotides read TGCGCCAGCAGCCCCCGGGACAGGGGGGGAGATGAGACCCAGTACTTC.

The rearrangement links TRBV7-3 to TRBJ2-1, with 10 bases that match TRBD2. Germline V gene data show CDR1 as SGHTA and CDR2 as FQGTGA. V shed 1 base and J 8 bases; nucleotides not matched to a gene: 5. CDR3 size: 15 residues. In nucleotides, the CDR3 is TGTGCCAGCAGCTTAATAGCGGGAGGATGGGATGAGCAGTTCTTC. Encoded protein: CASSLIAGGWDEQFF.

The rearrangement joins TRBV28 to TRBJ1-1; 8 nucleotides agree with TRBD1. Trimming removed 4 bases from V and 2 bases from J; junction bases left unmatched: 3. Germline CDR1 MDHEN, CDR2 SYDVKM. CDR3 length equals 14 residues. Written as DNA, the CDR3 is TGTGCCAGCAGTTCGGGACAGGTAAACACTGAAGCTTTCTTT. Protein product: CASSSGQVNTEAFF.